This paragraph covers one T cell receptor (beta chain) sequence. The data originate from a study of blood T cell repertoires in COVID-19. Across the study: Researchers got acute and convalescent COVID-19 samples from the United States, Italy and Spain.

The assay was immunoSEQ multiplex PCR, and TCRdb's table has in-frame clones only and misses some. The sample yields hundreds of thousands of clones, 89% seen once. Sequenced input: peripheral blood. The TCR originated in a man aged 18 to 29 with COVID-19, enrolled during active disease.

CDR3 loop: CASWTGGYGYTF. In DNA form, the CDR3 reads TGTGCCAGCTGGACGGGGGGCTATGGCTACACCTTC. The rearrangement joins TRBV27 to TRBJ1-2; the D gene is possibly TRBD1 (5 bases). Germline V gene data show CDR1 as MNHEY and CDR2 as SMNVEV (reference sequence). This CDR3 contains 12 residues. V was clipped by 8 bases and J by 4 bases, with 11 bases between them.